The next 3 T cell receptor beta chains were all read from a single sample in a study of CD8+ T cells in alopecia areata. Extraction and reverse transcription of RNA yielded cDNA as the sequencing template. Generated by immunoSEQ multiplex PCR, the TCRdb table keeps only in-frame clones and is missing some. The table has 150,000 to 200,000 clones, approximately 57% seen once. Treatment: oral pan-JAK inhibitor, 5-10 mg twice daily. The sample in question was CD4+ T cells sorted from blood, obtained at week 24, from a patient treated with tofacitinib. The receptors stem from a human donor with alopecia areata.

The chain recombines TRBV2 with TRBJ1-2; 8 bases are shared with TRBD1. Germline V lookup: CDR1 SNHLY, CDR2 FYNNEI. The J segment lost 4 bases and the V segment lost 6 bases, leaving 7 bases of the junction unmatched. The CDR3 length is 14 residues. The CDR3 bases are TGTGCCAGCAGCACAGGGGGAATAGGCTATGGCTACACCTTC. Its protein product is CASSTGGIGYGYTF.

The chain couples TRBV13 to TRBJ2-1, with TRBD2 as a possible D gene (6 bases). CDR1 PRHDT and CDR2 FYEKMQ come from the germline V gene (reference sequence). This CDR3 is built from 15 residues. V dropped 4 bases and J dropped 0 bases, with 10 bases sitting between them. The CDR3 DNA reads TGTGCCAGCAGCTCGAGGAGGGACTCCTACAATGAGCAGTTCTTC. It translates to CASSSRRDSYNEQFF. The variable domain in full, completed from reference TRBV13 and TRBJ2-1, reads AAGVIQSPRHLIKEKRETATLKCYPIPRHDTVYWYQQGPGQDPQFLISFYEKMQSDKGSIPDRFSAQQFSDYHSELNMSSLELGDSALYFCASSSRRDSYNEQFFGPGTRLTVL.

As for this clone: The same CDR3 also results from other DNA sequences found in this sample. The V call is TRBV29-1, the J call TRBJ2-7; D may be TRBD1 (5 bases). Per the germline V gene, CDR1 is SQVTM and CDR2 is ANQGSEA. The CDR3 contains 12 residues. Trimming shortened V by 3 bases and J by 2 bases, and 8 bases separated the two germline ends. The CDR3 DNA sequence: TGCAGCGTTGATGCAGGGCCCTACGAGCAGTACTTC. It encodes CSVDAGPYEQYF.